What follows is one T cell receptor beta chain and its context. The data are from a study of control samples from healthy donors and cancer patients. There are 14 residues in the CDR3. Germline loops: CDR1 SGHKS, CDR2 YYEKEE (reference sequence). V lost 3 bases and J lost 6; bases outside the gene matches: 5. Profiling relied on immunoSEQ multiplex PCR, and the TCRdb table lists in-frame clones only, not all of them. The sample has 170,000 or so clones; 75% to 95% are singletons. The sequenced sample was blood. The TCR originated in a woman between 35 and 50 years old in good health. V and J are TRBV5-5 and TRBJ1-5; the match to TRBD1 covers 8 bases. The CDR3 reads CASSSGGEGQPQHF. The CDR3 DNA sequence: TGTGCCAGCAGCTCAGGGGGCGAGGGTCAGCCCCAGCATTTT.